The source of this TCR beta chain is a study of blood T cell repertoires in COVID-19. With 3 bases removed from V and 0 bases from J, the gap between germline ends came to 12 bases. Germline loops: CDR1 SGDLS, CDR2 YYNGEE. CDR3 length equals 15 residues. Here immunoSEQ multiplex PCR was the method, and the copy in TCRdb shows in-frame clones only, minus some. This table holds 200,000 to 250,000 clones, 85% to 90% found once. The chain uses TRBV9 and TRBJ1-1; D is perhaps TRBD1 (5 bases). The TCR originated in a woman in her 70s with active or convalescent COVID-19. Material: peripheral blood. The CDR3 sequence: CASSAYGHMNTEAFF. CDR3 sequence (DNA): TGTGCCAGCAGCGCATATGGACATATGAACACTGAAGCTTTCTTT.